This TCR beta chain was obtained from a study of shared clonotypes between healthy human individuals. General study findings and limits: Between a few donors, naive CD4 clonotypes were shared at a level of about 5.3%. Non-shared clonotypes displayed generation probabilities falling below those of clonotypes present in all four donors.

Naive CD8 cells, CD45RO-negative and positively selected for CCR7, excluded terminally differentiated effector memory CD45RA+ cells. The CDR3 totals 18 residues. Between the trimmed V and J ends, which lost 1 base and 6 bases, there was a span of 21 bases. Looked up from germline, CDR1 is KGHSH and CDR2 is LQKENI. As for this clone: What it binds is not known.

Samples underwent the assay at deep level. The protocol was immunoSEQ multiplex PCR, while the TCRdb copy is restricted to in-frame clones and leaves out a portion. The data show approximately 2,000,000 clones, about 94% seen once. The receptor comes from a young man in good health. Some clones in this sample may be carry-over from other donors' samples. The specimen sequenced was naive CD8+ T cells from PBMCs. The V and J genes are TRBV18 and TRBJ2-2, with D possibly TRBD1 on 7 matching bases. The CDR3 loop is CASSPLGAGPRGAGELFF. CDR3 DNA sequence: TGTGCCAGCTCACCACTCGGAGCCGGGCCCAGGGGGGCCGGGGAGCTGTTTTTT.